This entry lists 31 T cell receptor beta chains sequenced from one sample in a study of blood T cell repertoires in COVID-19. This table comes from immunoSEQ multiplex PCR, and its TCRdb copy is limited to in-frame clones, with some not included. Counted here are a few hundred thousand clones, about nine tenths occurring once; the ten biggest clones make up roughly 2.2%. Sequencing input: peripheral blood. The receptors shown here come from a man aged 45-65 years with acute or convalescent COVID-19.

The chain carries TRBV5-1 and TRBJ2-6; tentative D call: TRBD2 (5 bases). There are 17 residues in the CDR3. Deletions cut 0 bases from V and 0 bases from J, with 10 bases between. Germline CDR1 reads SGHRS; CDR2 reads YFSETQ. The CDR3 spells CASSLDAGSSGANVLTF. CDR3 sequence (DNA): TGCGCCAGCAGCTTGGATGCGGGTTCCTCTGGGGCCAACGTCCTGACTTTC.

Concerning this clone: In the same sample, other DNA sequences code for this CDR3. The chain is built from TRBV18 and TRBJ1-1; possible D gene TRBD1, 6 bases. Looked up from germline, CDR1 is KGHSH and CDR2 is LQKENI. This CDR3 is 14 amino acids long. Trimming left V 2 bases short and J 4 bases short, with 11 bases between. In nucleotides, the CDR3 is TGTGCCAGCTCACCATCCAGGGGCGGCACTGAAGCTTTCTTT. Its translation is CASSPSRGGTEAFF.

This chain links TRBV15 with TRBJ1-6; D possibly corresponds to TRBD1 (6 bases). The CDR3 is 16 amino acids. Trimming removed 0 bases from V and 8 bases from J, with 14 bases in between. Per the germline V gene, CDR1 is LNHNV and CDR2 is YYDKDF (reference sequence). CDR3 sequence reads: CATSRDIGQPYSPLHF. The CDR3 region has the DNA TGTGCCACCAGCAGAGATATCGGACAGCCTTATTCACCCCTCCACTTT.

The V gene is TRBV27, the J gene TRBJ2-7, with D perhaps matching TRBD2 (7 bases). Germline-derived CDR1 and CDR2 are MNHEY and SMNVEV (reference sequence). The CDR3 totals 15 residues. Trimming shortened V by 5 bases and J by 7 bases, and 21 bases separated the two germline ends. The CDR3: CASSLNGGPGGEQYF. The DNA of the CDR3 is TGTGCCAGCAGTCTTAACGGGGGGCCGGGAGGAGAGCAGTACTTC.

The genes are TRBV20-1 and TRBJ2-5; D ambiguous. V lost 5 bases and J 5 bases, leaving 9 bases between the germline ends. CDR3 length: 11 residues. Germline values: CDR1 DFQATT, CDR2 SNEGSKA (reference sequence). Here the CDR3 DNA reads TGCAGTGCTGAAATACGGGAGACCCAGTACTTC. It encodes CSAEIRETQYF.

The chain recombines TRBV6-2 or TRBV6-3 with TRBJ2-1, with no clear D. V shed 0 bases and J shed 0 bases, with 15 bases lying between them. Germline assignment: CDR1 MNHEY and CDR2 SVGEGT. The CDR3 has 18 residues. The chain's CDR3 is CASSYSMEYQSSYNEQFF. The CDR3 DNA reads as TGTGCCAGCAGTTACTCGATGGAGTACCAAAGCTCCTACAATGAGCAGTTCTTC.

This sequence joins TRBV7-2 and TRBJ1-1; no clear D. V lost 3 bases, J lost 3 bases, and 11 bases lay in between. The germline gives CDR1 SGHTA, CDR2 FQGNSA. The CDR3 runs 14 residues. The CDR3 region has the DNA TGTGCCAGCAGCTTTATGTTGCGGGACACTGAAGCTTTCTTT. Residues: CASSFMLRDTEAFF.

The J gene is TRBJ1-5, the V gene TRBV7-3, with a possible D match to TRBD1 (5 bases). V dropped 5 bases and J dropped 6 bases, with 8 bases sitting between them. Germline V gives CDR1 SGHTA, CDR2 FQGTGA. The CDR3 consists of 12 residues. CDR3 nucleotides: TGTGCCAGCAGCGTGGGGGGTCAGCCCCAGCATTTT. Translated: CASSVGGQPQHF.

V gene TRBV11-2 combines with J gene TRBJ2-3; D remains unclear. CDR1 and CDR2 (germline): SGHAT, FQNNGV. V dropped 5 bases and J dropped 1 base, with 10 bases sitting between them. CDR3 size: 14 residues. The CDR3: CASSPNRGTDTQYF. CDR3 bases: TGTGCCAGCAGCCCAAACCGGGGCACAGATACGCAGTATTTT.

J is TRBJ1-2 and V is TRBV27; D is uncertain. Trimming stripped 3 bases from V and 7 bases from J, with 9 bases between. Germline V CDR1 and CDR2: MNHEY, SMNVEV (reference sequence). The CDR3 is made up of 12 amino acids. The CDR3 nucleotides read TGTGCCAGCAGTTTCGAGGGTACTGGCTACACCTTC. This gives the protein CASSFEGTGYTF.

The gene calls are TRBV19 and TRBJ2-1; no definite D call. From germline, CDR1 is LNHDA and CDR2 SQIVND (reference sequence). V lost 6 bases and J lost 3, with 6 bases in between. The CDR3 has 12 residues. The CDR3 loop reads CASSPLYNEQFF. The CDR3 bases are TGTGCCAGTAGCCCCCTCTACAATGAGCAGTTCTTC.

The CDR3: CAISEYGAGLANTGELFF. DNA for the CDR3: TGTGCCATCAGTGAGTACGGGGCGGGACTAGCGAACACCGGGGAGCTGTTTTTT. The chain carries TRBV10-3 and TRBJ2-2; TRBD2 matches 8 bases. The CDR3 loop spans 18 amino acids. The germline V gene encodes CDR1 ENHRY and CDR2 SYGVKD. V gave up 1 base and J gave up 0 bases; unmatched junction bases: 7.

This chain links TRBV3-1 (or the pseudogene TRBV3-2) with TRBJ2-3; 9 nucleotides line up with TRBD2. Germline CDR1 LGHDT, CDR2 YNNKEL (reference sequence). This CDR3 spans 16 amino acids. V shed 5 bases and J 6 bases; nucleotides not matched to a gene: 12. Here the CDR3 reads CASSYSYSGGGDTQYF. The CDR3 DNA follows: TGTGCCAGCAGCTATTCGTATAGCGGGGGAGGGGATACGCAGTATTTT.

This chain joins TRBV2 and TRBJ2-7, with D perhaps matching TRBD1 (5 bases). This CDR3 has 13 amino acids. The germline gives CDR1 SNHLY, CDR2 FYNNEI. With 8 bases removed from V and 2 bases from J, the gap between germline ends came to 13 bases. The chain's CDR3 is CASLWGGTYEQYF. The CDR3 region has the DNA TGTGCCAGCCTTTGGGGCGGAACCTACGAGCAGTACTTC.

The sample holds one count of this clone. This rearrangement joins TRBV9 to TRBJ2-4; possibly TRBD1 for D (5 bases). V was trimmed by 3 bases and J by 6 bases, leaving 7 bases between them. CDR1 SGDLS and CDR2 YYNGEE come from the germline V gene. The CDR3 length is 12 residues. In nucleotides, the CDR3 is TGTGCCAGCAGCGCAGGGTCAAACATTCAGTACTTC. It encodes CASSAGSNIQYF. Supplemented by reference TRBV9 and TRBJ2-4, the full variable domain reads DSGVTQTPKHLITATGQRVTLRCSPRSGDLSVYWYQQSLDQGLQFLIQYYNGEERAKGNILERFSAQQFPDLHSELNLSSLELGDSALYFCASSAGSNIQYFGAGTRLSVL.

The V gene is TRBV5-8, the J gene TRBJ1-2; D is unresolved. Germline values: CDR1 SGHTS, CDR2 YDEGEE. CDR3 length equals 14 residues. Trimming removed 0 bases at V and 0 bases at J, with 6 bases between. The CDR3 loop is CASSLVPANYGYTF. CDR3 DNA sequence: TGTGCCAGCAGCTTGGTACCGGCTAACTATGGCTACACCTTC.

This rearrangement joins TRBV3-1 (or the pseudogene TRBV3-2) to TRBJ1-6; no firm D call. This CDR3 is 14 amino acids long. The V gene's germline CDR1 is LGHDT and CDR2 YNNKEL (reference sequence). Trimming removed 4 bases at V and 14 bases at J, with 18 bases between. CDR3 in DNA: TGTGCCAGCAGCCCCCTGGGAGCCCCCGGAGCCCTCCACTTT. Amino acid sequence: CASSPLGAPGALHF.

The rearrangement links TRBV18 to TRBJ2-2; perhaps TRBD2 as D (6 bases). This CDR3 spans 18 amino acids. Germline V gene data show CDR1 as KGHSH and CDR2 as LQKENI. Trimming took off 1 base at V and 6 bases at J, with 21 bases between the two ends. The DNA for the CDR3 is TGTGCCAGCTCACCACTAACTACCCCCGGGGGAAGGTCCGGGGAGCTGTTTTTT. Its translation is CASSPLTTPGGRSGELFF.

The chain joins TRBV5-1 to TRBJ1-6, with unresolved D. Germline CDR1 reads SGHRS; CDR2 reads YFSETQ. CDR3 length: 16 residues. V lost 0 bases and J lost 8, with 15 bases in between. The CDR3 nucleotides are TGCGCCAGCAGCTTGGAAGGTGGAGTCGGTGATTCACCCCTCCACTTT. Translated, it gives CASSLEGGVGDSPLHF.

The V call is TRBV7-3, the J call TRBJ1-2; D not resolved. CDR3 length: 13 amino acids. Trimming removed 4 bases from V and 3 bases from J, with 9 bases in between. From germline, CDR1 is SGHTA and CDR2 FQGTGA. Here the CDR3 DNA reads TGTGCCAGCAGCTATGACACCTACTATGGCTACACCTTC. Residues: CASSYDTYYGYTF.

This chain connects TRBV7-3 to TRBJ2-3; no firm D call. Deletions cut 5 bases from V and 2 bases from J, with 8 bases between. CDR3 length: 13 amino acids. Looked up from germline, CDR1 is SGHTA and CDR2 is FQGTGA. The CDR3 loop is CASSQTVTDTQYF. The CDR3 DNA is TGTGCCAGCAGCCAAACAGTCACAGATACGCAGTATTTT.

This chain connects TRBV6-6 to TRBJ1-2, with D unresolved. With 7 bases removed from V and 0 bases from J, the gap between germline ends came to 6 bases. The CDR3 totals 12 residues. Germline V lookup: CDR1 MNHNY, CDR2 SVGAGI (reference sequence). Written as DNA, the CDR3 is TGTGCCAGCAATACAGCTAACTATGGCTACACCTTC. It encodes CASNTANYGYTF.

The rearrangement joins TRBV18 to TRBJ1-5; D not resolved. The ends were cut back, 2 bases at V and 4 bases at J, with 6 bases in the middle. The germline V gene has CDR1 KGHSH and CDR2 LQKENI. The CDR3 runs to 13 residues. CDR3 nucleotides: TGTGCCAGCTCACCAGCACAGAATCAGCCCCAGCATTTT. The encoded protein is CASSPAQNQPQHF. The whole variable domain, filled in from reference TRBV18 and TRBJ1-5, reads NAGVMQNPRHLVRRRGQEARLRCSPMKGHSHVYWYRQLPEEGLKFMVYLQKENIIDESGMPKERFSAEFPKEGPSILRIQQVVRGDSAAYFCASSPAQNQPQHFGDGTRLSIL.

The CDR3 loop reads CASSLAQGDQETQYF. CDR3 DNA sequence: TGTGCCAGCAGCTTAGCACAGGGGGACCAAGAGACCCAGTACTTC. This rearrangement joins TRBV7-8 to TRBJ2-5; 8 bases are shared with TRBD1. Germline CDR1 reads SGHVS; CDR2 reads FQNEAQ. With 0 bases clipped from V and 0 bases from J, the junction kept 0 bases outside the gene matches. The CDR3 has 15 residues.

The gene calls are TRBV19 and TRBJ2-1; D perhaps matches TRBD2 (6 bases). Germline CDR1 and CDR2: LNHDA and SQIVND (reference sequence). V gave up 4 bases and J gave up 5 bases, with 18 bases separating them. This CDR3 contains 16 residues. The DNA of the CDR3 is TGTGCCAGTAGTACTCCTTGGGACCGGGGGAACAATGAGCAGTTCTTC. Its protein product is CASSTPWDRGNNEQFF.

This sequence joins TRBV6-5 and TRBJ2-3, with D perhaps matching TRBD2 (5 bases). The germline V gene has CDR1 MNHEY and CDR2 SVGAGI. V was trimmed by 7 bases and J by 3 bases, leaving 8 bases between them. This CDR3 region has 12 residues. CDR3 sequence: CASNDYTDTQYF. The CDR3 DNA reads TGTGCCAGCAACGACTATACAGATACGCAGTATTTT.

In the case of this clone: This sample also contains other DNA sequences that code for the same CDR3. The CDR3, as DNA: TGTGCCTGGAGCCGTACGGTATCACCCCTCCACTTT. The encoded protein is CAWSRTVSPLHF. The chain couples TRBV30 to TRBJ1-6; D not resolved. This CDR3 region has 12 residues. Trimming took off 3 bases at V and 10 bases at J, with 10 bases between the two ends. The germline V gene encodes CDR1 GTSNPN and CDR2 SVGIG (reference sequence).

The gene calls are TRBV7-3 and TRBJ2-6, with D perhaps matching TRBD1 (5 bases). V lost 6 bases and J 0 bases, leaving 6 bases between the germline ends. Germline CDR1 reads SGHTA; CDR2 reads FQGTGA. The length of the CDR3 is 14 residues. DNA of the CDR3: TGTGCCAGCAGGACAGACTCTGGGGCCAACGTCCTGACTTTC. Translating it yields CASRTDSGANVLTF.

This clone was seen more than once but under ten times. Other nucleotide sequences in the sample specify the same CDR3. V and J are TRBV7-3 and TRBJ2-5; D ambiguous. CDR3 length: 13 residues. Germline CDR1 is SGHTA and CDR2 is FQGTGA. Trimming took 1 base from V and 5 from J, leaving 8 bases between them. CDR3 in amino acids: CASSLSLGETQYF. Here the CDR3 DNA reads TGTGCCAGCAGCTTAAGTTTGGGCGAGACCCAGTACTTC.

The J gene is TRBJ1-6, the V gene TRBV9, with D hard to call. Trimming cost V 0 bases and J 4 bases, with 8 bases left between them. The CDR3 sequence is 15 residues long. Germline assignment: CDR1 SGDLS and CDR2 YYNGEE. The CDR3 DNA reads TGTGCCAGCAGCGTAGTTGGCAGGTATAATTCACCCCTCCACTTT. Translated: CASSVVGRYNSPLHF.

The chain combines TRBV2 with TRBJ1-2; D unclear. Germline lookup yields CDR1 SNHLY and CDR2 FYNNEI. This CDR3 comprises 12 residues. Trimming cost V 4 bases and J 6 bases, with 9 bases left between them. The CDR3 protein is CASSVEGHGYTF. For the CDR3, the DNA is TGTGCCAGCAGTGTGGAGGGCCATGGCTACACCTTC.